The 7 T cell receptor beta chains below were found in one sample sequenced in a study of CD8+CD57+ T cells in acquired aplastic anemia. Using genomic DNA as the template, TCR beta VDJ and CDR3 profiling was carried out. TCRdb reanalysed the reads using MiXCR and keeps one entry per CDR3 protein. The sample lists roughly 200,000 distinct CDR3 sequences, nearly 65% occurring once. Flow cytometry had shown expanded CD8+CD57+ cells in the patients chosen for sequencing. What was sequenced was sorted CD4+, CD8+, or CD8+CD57+ T cells (not recorded which) from PBMCs. Every receptor here comes from a human donor with aplastic anemia.

In this sample, this clonotype turned up a few times. The chain links TRBV12-3 or TRBV12-4 to TRBJ2-7; D call uncertain. V was cut by 5 bases and J by 2 bases, with 13 bases left in between. The CDR3 has 14 amino acids. CDR3 region: CASSAFEPPYEQYF. The CDR3 region has the DNA TGTGCCAGCAGTGCCTTCGAGCCCCCCTACGAGCAGTACTTC.

This clonotype has more than one count but fewer than ten. The V gene is TRBV24-1, the J gene TRBJ2-7; D possibly corresponds to TRBD1 (6 bases). Trimming removed 7 bases at V and 6 bases at J, with 18 bases between. CDR3 length equals 14 residues. Germline loops: CDR1 KGHDR, CDR2 SFDVKD. CDR3 in DNA: TGTGCCACCAGCACGACAGGAGCTCCCCTCGAGCAGTACTTC. As protein: CATSTTGAPLEQYF.

At least ten counts were recorded for this clonotype. J is TRBJ1-1 and V is TRBV5-1; 10 bases align to TRBD1. The CDR3 is made up of 13 amino acids. Trimming removed 6 bases from V and 7 bases from J; junction bases left unmatched: 6. Per germline, CDR1 SGHRS and CDR2 YFSETQ. The CDR3 nucleotides are TGCGCCAGCACCCAGGGACAGGGGAATGAAGCTTTCTTT. Translated: CASTQGQGNEAFF.

This clonotype has more than one count but fewer than ten. This rearrangement joins TRBV7-2 to TRBJ1-6; D is uncertain. Trimming took 5 bases from V and 5 from J, leaving 4 bases between them. There are 12 residues in the CDR3. Germline V lookup: CDR1 SGHTA, CDR2 FQGNSA. The CDR3 here is CASSPNNSPLHF. The CDR3 nucleotides read TGTGCCAGCAGCCCCAATAATTCACCCCTCCACTTT.

V usage is TRBV2 and J usage is TRBJ1-3, with 11 bases lining up with TRBD1. The V gene's germline CDR1 is SNHLY and CDR2 FYNNEI. CDR3 length: 16 amino acids. Trimming removed 6 bases from V and 0 bases from J; junction bases left unmatched: 4. CDR3 region: CASSDGTGGSGNTIYF. CDR3 nucleotide sequence: TGTGCCAGCAGCGATGGGACAGGGGGCTCTGGAAACACCATATATTTT.

This clonotype was seen a handful of times. The chain carries TRBV10-3 and TRBJ2-7, with 9 bases identical to TRBD2. Germline assignment: CDR1 ENHRY and CDR2 SYGVKD. The CDR3 loop spans 16 amino acids. V dropped 3 bases and J dropped 1; count of bases not matched to a gene: 7. Written as DNA, the CDR3 is TGTGCCATCAGTGATCCAGCGGGGGGTCCATCCTACGAGCAGTACTTC. The encoded protein is CAISDPAGGPSYEQYF.

The chain combines TRBV5-1 with TRBJ2-1; 7 nucleotides align to TRBD1. The CDR3 runs to 15 residues. CDR1 and CDR2 from the germline V gene are SGHRS and YFSETQ. Losses at the gene ends were 3 bases for V and 8 bases for J; bases not matched to a gene: 11. Here the CDR3 DNA reads TGCGCCAGCAGCTCCCGGACAGGTCCAGAGGATGAGCAGTTCTTC. Amino acid sequence: CASSSRTGPEDEQFF.